A selection of T cell receptor beta chains follows, all from one sample in a study of shared clonotypes between healthy human individuals. TCRdb's table, derived via immunoSEQ multiplex PCR, lists solely in-frame clones and lacks some. The table lists 2,500,000 or so clones, roughly nine tenths of them singletons. The sequenced material came from naive CD4+ T cells sorted from blood. Receptors originate from a man younger than 30 in good health. The CDR3 runs from the conserved cysteine through the conserved F or W. The order of the fields is J gene, clone size, V gene, D gene, CDR3 DNA, CDR3 protein. A D gene is named only where the DNA matches it firmly. Some rows mark clone size as missing; the rest say once, few, many or name a class of expanded clone.

>TRBJ2-2|-|TRBV19|TRBD1
TGTGCCAGTAGTGGACAGGGAAGGACCGGGGAGCTGTTTTTT
CASSGQGRTGELFF
>TRBJ2-7|-|TRBV6-1|-
TGTGCCAGCAGTGAAGAACTGGTGTCCAATCTCGAGCAGTACTTC
CASSEELVSNLEQYF
>TRBJ2-2|-|TRBV11-2|TRBD2
TGTGCCAGCAGCGTAGGGGTAGCGGGAGGCAGGTTCACCGGGGAGCTGTTTTTT
CASSVGVAGGRFTGELFF
>TRBJ2-1|once|TRBV14|-
TGTGCCAGCAGCCAAGAACCCAGCAGAATCCTCAATCACAATGAGCAGTTCTTC
CASSQEPSRILNHNEQFF
>TRBJ1-1|-|TRBV5-1|-
TGCGCCAGCAGACGGACGGACATGAACACTGAAGCTTTCTTT
CASRRTDMNTEAFF
>TRBJ1-4|-|TRBV5-4|-
TGTGCCAGCAGCTTGGGGTCAGAGGAAAAACTGTTTTTT
CASSLGSEEKLFF
>TRBJ2-3|once|TRBV7-2|-
TGTGCCAGCAGCTACGGGCAGTTCACAGATACGCAGTATTTT
CASSYGQFTDTQYF
>TRBJ1-4|-|TRBV6-6|-
TGTGCCAGCAGCAACCGGGCCTCGCCTGAAAAACTGTTTTTT
CASSNRASPEKLFF
>TRBJ2-7|-|TRBV2|-
TGTGCCAGCAGTGAACGGGGATGGTCCTACGAGCAGTACTTC
CASSERGWSYEQYF
>TRBJ2-3|-|TRBV7-9|TRBD1
TGTGCCAGCAGCCCGACCGGACAGGCACCCCTAGATACGCAGTATTTT
CASSPTGQAPLDTQYF
>TRBJ2-3|-|TRBV28|TRBD2
TGTGCCAGCAGTTTGCCGCCGGGACTAGCGGGAGATACGCAGTATTTT
CASSLPPGLAGDTQYF
>TRBJ2-4|once|TRBV2|-
TGTGCCAGCAGTGAGTTCGGGACATCTCGTGTAGCCAAAAACATTCAGTACTTC
CASSEFGTSRVAKNIQYF
>TRBJ1-6|-|TRBV6-5|-
TGTGCCAGCAGTACCGGACGTCGAAATAATTCACCCCTCCACTTT
CASSTGRRNNSPLHF
>TRBJ2-1|-|TRBV14|TRBD2
TGTGCCAGCAGCCAAGATCGGGGGGTAGTGAATGAGCAGTTCTTC
CASSQDRGVVNEQFF
>TRBJ2-1|-|TRBV9|-
TGTGCCAGCAGCGTTGGACGGAACAATGAGCAGTTCTTC
CASSVGRNNEQFF
>TRBJ2-7|once|TRBV2|-
TGTGCCAGCATGGTGGGTTCGTCCAGGGCCTCCTACGAGCAGTACTTC
CASMVGSSRASYEQYF
>TRBJ1-4|-|TRBV28|TRBD1
TGTGCCAGCAGTTTCTCCCCAGGGGGCGCGGTAGAAAAACTGTTTTTT
CASSFSPGGAVEKLFF
>TRBJ2-3|once|TRBV6-6|-
TGTGCCTCGGGGGCCACAGATACGCAGTATTTT
CASGATDTQYF
>TRBJ2-3|once|TRBV7-9|-
TGTGCCAGCAGCTTAGCGAAGAGCACAGATACGCAGTATTTT
CASSLAKSTDTQYF
>TRBJ2-7|-|TRBV14|-
TGTGCCAGCAGCCAAAGCGGCGCGCAGTACTTC
CASSQSGAQYF
>TRBJ1-1|few|TRBV10-3|-
TGTGCCACCGGGGGAAACACTGAAGCTTTCTTT
CATGGNTEAFF
>TRBJ2-2|-|TRBV5-6|TRBD2
TGTGCCAGCAGCTACCCTTGGGGTAGCGGGGGGGACACCGGGGAGCTGTTTTTT
CASSYPWGSGGDTGELFF
>TRBJ1-6|-|TRBV4-3|-
TGCGCCAGCAGCCAAGGGGTCGCTTCCTCCTATAATTCACCCCTCCACTTT
CASSQGVASSYNSPLHF
>TRBJ2-2|-|TRBV9|-
TGTGCCAGCAGCCCTTGGCAGAACACGAACACCGGGGAGCTGTTTTTT
CASSPWQNTNTGELFF
>TRBJ2-5|-|TRBV6-5|-
TGTGCCAGCAGTTCACAGGGACAAGAGACCCAGTACTTC
CASSSQGQETQYF
>TRBJ2-5|-|TRBV6-1|TRBD2
TGTGCCAGCAAAGCGGCTAGCGGGGGGCTGGAGACCCAGTACTTC
CASKAASGGLETQYF
>TRBJ1-5|-|TRBV6-1|-
TGTGCCAGCAGGCTACAAGGATTCGGGAATCAGCCCCAGCATTTT
CASRLQGFGNQPQHF
>TRBJ2-7|-|TRBV27|-
TGTGCCAGCAGTTCCTTCCCGGGGGCGGGAGCTGCCGGGCAGTACTTC
CASSSFPGAGAAGQYF
>TRBJ2-7|-|TRBV6-1|-
TGTGCCTCCCTCAGGGGCTACGAGCAGTACTTC
CASLRGYEQYF
>TRBJ2-7|-|TRBV7-2|TRBD1
TGTGCCAGCAGCTTAGTAGGGACAGCCCTAGCTGAGCAGTACTTC
CASSLVGTALAEQYF
>TRBJ1-1|once|TRBV18|-
TGTGCCAGCTCACCACGGCAGAGTGAAGCTTTCTTT
CASSPRQSEAFF
>TRBJ2-2|-|TRBV4-3|-
TGCGCCAGCAGCCAAGATTGGTACACCGGGGAGCTGTTTTTT
CASSQDWYTGELFF
>TRBJ1-5|-|TRBV5-6|TRBD1
TGTGCCAGCAGCCCTGGGACAGGGAGAAACAGCCAGCCCCAGCATTTT
CASSPGTGRNSQPQHF
>TRBJ2-7|-|TRBV7-2|-
TGTGCCAGCAGCTTAAGGGACTTGAAGGCCTACGAGCAGTACTTC
CASSLRDLKAYEQYF
>TRBJ2-5|-|TRBV30|TRBD2
TGTGCCTGGAGTGTCTCAGCGGGGGTGATAGAGACCCAGTACTTC
CAWSVSAGVIETQYF
>TRBJ2-7|-|TRBV7-6|TRBD2
TGTGCCAGCAGCCCGAGGGGCACTAGCGTGAAGTACGAGCAGTACTTC
CASSPRGTSVKYEQYF
>TRBJ1-1|-|TRBV7-9|TRBD1
TGTGCCAGCAGCTCATCAGGGGGCGTTAACACTGAAGCTTTCTTT
CASSSSGGVNTEAFF
>TRBJ1-2|-|TRBV6-5|-
TGTGCCAGCAGTACAGGGTTGGACAACTATGGCTACACCTTC
CASSTGLDNYGYTF
>TRBJ2-5|-|TRBV5-4|-
TGTGCCAGCAGCTTGGACCAGGGGTTAGGGCAAGAGACCCAGTACTTC
CASSLDQGLGQETQYF
>TRBJ2-2|-|TRBV19|-
TGTGCCAGTAGTATAGATACCAGGGTAACCGGGGAGCTGTTTTTT
CASSIDTRVTGELFF
>TRBJ2-1|-|TRBV11-2|-
TGTGCCAGCAGCTTAGCAACGGGGGGCTTGGCTGAGCAGTTCTTC
CASSLATGGLAEQFF
>TRBJ2-3|-|TRBV5-4|TRBD2
TGTGCCAGCAGCTTGGGTCTGGGACTAGCGGGAGCCAGCGCAGATACGCAGTATTTT
CASSLGLGLAGASADTQYF
>TRBJ1-5|-|TRBV28|-
TGTGCCAGCAGTACCCGACAGATAAATCAGCCCCAGCATTTT
CASSTRQINQPQHF
>TRBJ2-5|-|TRBV10-2|TRBD2
TGCGCCAGCAGTGTTATCGCGACTAGCGGGAGGACTCAGTACTTC
CASSVIATSGRTQYF
>TRBJ2-2|-|TRBV18|TRBD2
TGTGCCAGCTCACCCACTAGCGGGAGGGTGACCGGGGAGCTGTTTTTT
CASSPTSGRVTGELFF
>TRBJ1-2|few|TRBV6-5|-
TGTGCCAGCAGCCAGGGAATCGATGGCTACACCTTC
CASSQGIDGYTF
>TRBJ1-6|few|TRBV19|-
TGTGCCAGTAGTACCCTCTCGGGGAGCAATTCACCCCTCCACTTT
CASSTLSGSNSPLHF
>TRBJ2-3|-|TRBV7-2|TRBD2
TGTGCCAGCAGCTCGACGATTAGCGGGAGGGGCACAGATACGCAGTATTTT
CASSSTISGRGTDTQYF
>TRBJ2-1|-|TRBV5-1|-
TGCGCCAGCAGCGTCCGGGACTGGATTTACAATGAGCAGTTCTTC
CASSVRDWIYNEQFF
>TRBJ1-6|-|TRBV7-3|-
TGTGCCAGCAGCTTAGGAGGGGCCTCCTATAATTCACCCCTCCACTTT
CASSLGGASYNSPLHF
>TRBJ2-3|-|TRBV10-3|-
TGTGCCATCAGTGAGGCGGTTAGGGCCGGGACAGATACGCAGTATTTT
CAISEAVRAGTDTQYF
>TRBJ2-7|-|TRBV30|-
TGTGCCTGGAGTGTGGGGACGAACTACGAGCAGTACTTC
CAWSVGTNYEQYF
>TRBJ2-5|-|TRBV7-8|-
TGTGCCAGCAGCTCCCGGGGGTCGGAGACCCAGTACTTC
CASSSRGSETQYF
>TRBJ1-3|-|TRBV5-6|-
TGTGCCAGCAGCTTCTGGGAAGCTGGAAACACCATATATTTT
CASSFWEAGNTIYF
>TRBJ2-7|-|TRBV4-1|TRBD2
TGCGCCAGCAGCCTAGCGGGGTACTCCTACGAGCAGTACTTC
CASSLAGYSYEQYF
>TRBJ2-2|-|TRBV7-2|-
TGTGCCAGCAGCCCTCAGGGGCGCGGCGGGGAGCTGTTTTTT
CASSPQGRGGELFF
>TRBJ2-3|-|TRBV5-1|TRBD2
TGCGCCAGCGCCCGGGACTCTAGCGGGAGTACAGATACGCAGTATTTT
CASARDSSGSTDTQYF
>TRBJ2-7|-|TRBV27|-
TGTGCCAGCAGTTCTATTTTTTTCGCCGACGAGCAGTACTTC
CASSSIFFADEQYF
>TRBJ1-5|-|TRBV30|-
TGTGCCTGGAGTAGGATGTATCAGCCCCAGCATTTT
CAWSRMYQPQHF
>TRBJ2-3|-|TRBV2|-
TGTGCCAGCAGTGAAGTGACCATCACAGATACGCAGTATTTT
CASSEVTITDTQYF